The next 32 T cell receptor beta chains were all read from a single sample in a study of response to subunit inactivated influenza vaccine. MiXCR, applied by TCRdb to the RT-PCR reads, yields one record per CDR3 protein. Of about 520,000 distinct CDR3 sequences listed, roughly 27% are singletons. Material: CD4+ T cells sorted from PBMCs, obtained 5 days after vaccination. These receptors were collected from a man over 45 who received an inactivated influenza vaccine.

The chain is built from TRBV5-6 and TRBJ2-6; the D is unclear. The length of the CDR3 is 20 residues. Germline CDR1 is SGHDT and CDR2 is YYEEEE. V was pared by 1 base and J by 0 bases, with 20 bases between. The CDR3, as DNA: TGTGCCAGCAGCTTGTTTAGCTGGCGGCAGGAATACTCTGGGGCCAACGTCCTGACTTTC. Its translation: CASSLFSWRQEYSGANVLTF. The whole variable domain, remainder taken from reference TRBV5-6 and TRBJ2-6, is DAGVTQSPTHLIKTRGQQVTLRCSPKSGHDTVSWYQQALGQGPQFIFQYYEEEERQRGNFPDRFSGHQFPNYSSELNVNALLLGDSALYLCASSLFSWRQEYSGANVLTFGAGSRLTVL.

This clonotype has just a few counts. This sequence joins TRBV5-6 and TRBJ1-1; 11 bases map to TRBD1. The CDR3 length is 16 residues. After removal of 4 bases from V and 0 bases from J, the junction contained 5 bases not matched to a gene. CDR1 is SGHDT, CDR2 YYEEEE, per germline. CDR3 loop: CASSQGQGVLNTEAFF. The CDR3 DNA follows: TGTGCCAGCAGCCAGGGACAGGGGGTATTGAACACTGAAGCTTTCTTT. Looking up the rest from reference TRBV5-6 and TRBJ1-1 gives the full variable domain: DAGVTQSPTHLIKTRGQQVTLRCSPKSGHDTVSWYQQALGQGPQFIFQYYEEEERQRGNFPDRFSGHQFPNYSSELNVNALLLGDSALYLCASSQGQGVLNTEAFFGQGTRLTVV.

The chain joins TRBV7-3 to TRBJ2-1; D may be TRBD2 (5 bases). CDR1 is SGHTA, CDR2 FQGTGA, per germline. This CDR3 has 18 amino acids. Between the trimmed V and J ends, which lost 4 bases and 2 bases, there was a span of 21 bases. The CDR3 spells CASSSLPTMRATYNEQFF. For the CDR3, the DNA is TGTGCCAGCAGCTCCCTCCCCACTATGCGGGCAACCTACAATGAGCAGTTCTTC.

In regard to this clonotype: One end of the junction is discordant with germline, which a read error may explain. The chain recombines TRBV7-2 with TRBJ2-7; TRBD1 or TRBD2 may be the D gene (5 bases each). CDR3 size: 13 residues. Per the germline V gene, CDR1 is SGHTA and CDR2 is FQGNSA. The CDR3 loop reads CASSLRGSYEHYF. The CDR3 DNA follows: TGTGCCAGCAGCTTACGGGGCTCCTACGAGCACTACTTC.

The chain has TRBV29-1 and TRBJ1-1; possible D gene TRBD1, 5 bases. The germline V gene has CDR1 SQVTM and CDR2 ANQGSEA. V was trimmed by 7 bases and J by 1 base, leaving 16 bases between them. The CDR3 has 14 residues. CDR3 coding DNA: TGCAGCGGCCGGAGCAGGGCGGGGAACACTGAAGCTTTCTTT. Its protein product is CSGRSRAGNTEAFF.

V is TRBV30 and J is TRBJ2-1, with D uncertain. The CDR3 has 14 residues. From germline, CDR1 is GTSNPN and CDR2 SVGIG (reference sequence). With 0 bases removed from V and 4 bases from J, the gap between germline ends came to 10 bases. Written as DNA, the CDR3 is TGTGCCTGGAGTGTAACTAAATATTACAATGAGCAGTTCTTC. It specifies CAWSVTKYYNEQFF.

The J gene is TRBJ2-1, the V gene TRBV12-3 or TRBV12-4; D unresolved. This CDR3 comprises 13 residues. Between the trimmed V and J ends, which lost 5 bases and 5 bases, there was a span of 10 bases. The CDR3 nucleotides are TGTGCCAGCAGTATCCGGACGAACAATGAGCAGTTCTTC. Protein sequence: CASSIRTNNEQFF.

CDR3 in amino acids: CASSFSIEQYF. Written as DNA, the CDR3 is TGTGCCAGCAGTTTTAGCATCGAGCAGTACTTC. The V gene is TRBV12-3 or TRBV12-4, the J gene TRBJ2-7; D remains unclear. The CDR3 extends over 11 amino acids. Trimming shortened V by 3 bases and J by 6 bases, and 6 bases separated the two germline ends.

This clonotype has a handful of counts. The chain couples TRBV6-5 to TRBJ2-7; no clear D gene. The V and J ends lost 5 bases and 3 bases respectively, with 8 bases between them. Germline V gene data show CDR1 as MNHEY and CDR2 as SVGAGI. This CDR3 spans 12 amino acids. This chain's CDR3 is CASSQNLYEQYF. The CDR3 nucleotides read TGTGCCAGCAGTCAAAATCTCTACGAGCAGTACTTC.

In its sample, this clonotype was seen a few times. V gene TRBV7-9 combines with J gene TRBJ2-6; tentative D call: TRBD2 (5 bases). CDR3 size: 15 residues. The V gene's germline CDR1 is SEHNR and CDR2 FQNEAQ (reference sequence). V lost 0 bases to trimming and J lost 2 bases, with 5 bases between them. The DNA of the CDR3 is TGTGCCAGCAGCTTAGCACTAGCTGGGGCCAACGTCCTGACTTTC. This encodes CASSLALAGANVLTF. Full variable domain (missing parts from reference TRBV7-9 and TRBJ2-6): DTGVSQNPRHKITKRGQNVTFRCDPISEHNRLYWYRQTLGQGPEFLTYFQNEAQLEKSRLLSDRFSAERPKGSFSTLEIQRTEQGDSAMYLCASSLALAGANVLTFGAGSRLTVL.

This clonotype was picked up a small number of times. Written as DNA, the CDR3 is TGTGCCATCAGTGAGATCTGGGGACAAGAGACCCAGTACTTC. It specifies CAISEIWGQETQYF. The rearrangement joins TRBV10-3 to TRBJ2-5, with D hard to call. Germline V CDR1 and CDR2: ENHRY, SYGVKD. CDR3 size: 14 residues. V lost 2 bases, J lost 2 bases, and 9 bases lay in between.

The chain couples TRBV20-1 to TRBJ2-7; the match to TRBD1 covers 11 bases. Trimming removed 0 bases from V and 4 bases from J; junction bases left unmatched: 11. CDR1 is DFQATT, CDR2 SNEGSKA, per germline (reference sequence). The CDR3 consists of 17 residues. Written as DNA, the CDR3 is TGCAGTGCTAGAGATTTGGCGAGGACAGGGGGCAGGTACGAGCAGTACTTC. Its protein product is CSARDLARTGGRYEQYF.

This rearrangement joins TRBV12-3 or TRBV12-4 to TRBJ1-2; the match to TRBD1 covers 9 bases. Losses at the gene ends were 3 bases for V and 7 bases for J; bases not matched to a gene: 12. The CDR3 contains 16 residues. The DNA of the CDR3 is TGTGCCAGCAGTTTCTACATGGGGGGACAGGGATTTGGCTACACCTTC. Its protein is CASSFYMGGQGFGYTF.

This chain connects TRBV7-8 to TRBJ2-2; TRBD2 matches at 8 bases. Per the germline V gene, CDR1 is SGHVS and CDR2 is FQNEAQ. The CDR3 runs to 18 residues. With V trimmed by 2 bases and J by 6 bases, 14 bases remained unmatched. CDR3 nucleotide sequence: TGTGCCAGCAGCTTATCGTTCGGGAGCGGGAGAAGCCCCGGGGAGCTGTTTTTT. Translated: CASSLSFGSGRSPGELFF.

This chain connects TRBV18 to TRBJ2-3; perhaps TRBD1 as D (6 bases). The length of the CDR3 is 15 residues. Germline V gives CDR1 KGHSH, CDR2 LQKENI. The V and J ends lost 2 bases and 2 bases respectively, with 11 bases between them. In DNA form, the CDR3 reads TGTGCCAGCTCACCATACAGGGCAGACACAGATACGCAGTATTTT. This translates into CASSPYRADTDTQYF.

The sample holds a few counts of this clonotype. The chain links TRBV7-9 to TRBJ2-7; maybe TRBD1 (6 bases). Germline lookup yields CDR1 SEHNR and CDR2 FQNEAQ (reference sequence). Trimming shortened V by 4 bases and J by 1 base, and 17 bases separated the two germline ends. This CDR3 has 16 residues. CDR3 sequence reads: CASSSMYTRGSYEQYF. As DNA, the CDR3 is TGTGCCAGCAGCTCCATGTACACAAGGGGGTCCTACGAGCAGTACTTC. Full variable domain (rest looked up from reference TRBV7-9 and TRBJ2-7): DTGVSQNPRHKITKRGQNVTFRCDPISEHNRLYWYRQTLGQGPEFLTYFQNEAQLEKSRLLSDRFSAERPKGSFSTLEIQRTEQGDSAMYLCASSSMYTRGSYEQYFGPGTRLTVT.

This clonotype appeared a few times. The chain carries TRBV20-1 and TRBJ2-7; the match to TRBD2 covers 13 bases. V lost 4 bases, J lost 7 bases, and 7 bases stayed unmatched. CDR1 DFQATT and CDR2 SNEGSKA come from the germline V gene (reference sequence). The CDR3 loop spans 14 amino acids. The chain's CDR3 is CSAILAGGPKEQYF. The CDR3 DNA reads as TGCAGTGCTATACTAGCGGGAGGGCCTAAAGAGCAGTACTTC.

This clonotype has at least ten counts. CDR3 amino acids: CASSRHSSGANVLTF. The CDR3 DNA sequence: TGTGCCAGCAGCCGGCACTCCTCTGGGGCCAACGTCCTGACTTTC. The chain employs TRBV12-3 or TRBV12-4 and TRBJ2-6; D gene uncertain. V lost 6 bases and J 0 bases, leaving 9 bases between the germline ends. This CDR3 contains 15 residues.

A few counts support this clonotype. The chain joins TRBV7-6 to TRBJ1-3; D is uncertain. Germline assignment: CDR1 SGHVS and CDR2 FNYEAQ. V was clipped by 5 bases and J by 3 bases, with 20 bases between them. The CDR3 totals 17 residues. CDR3 amino acids: CASSPARWASFGNTIYF. CDR3 coding DNA: TGTGCCAGCAGCCCCGCCCGGTGGGCCTCCTTTGGAAACACCATATATTTT.

This chain connects TRBV5-1 to TRBJ2-5; D unclear. CDR3 length equals 15 residues. V lost 0 bases and J lost 5, with 14 bases in between. Looked up from germline, CDR1 is SGHRS and CDR2 is YFSETQ. CDR3 sequence (DNA): TGCGCCAGCAGCTTGGCGGCAAACACCGCGGAGACCCAGTACTTC. Amino acids: CASSLAANTAETQYF.

V gene TRBV7-2 combines with J gene TRBJ2-7; unclear D gene. Looked up from germline, CDR1 is SGHTA and CDR2 is FQGNSA. The CDR3 has 15 residues. Trimming shortened V by 3 bases and J by 6 bases, and 18 bases separated the two germline ends. CDR3 sequence reads: CASSFYRVSRGEQYF. The CDR3 coding sequence is TGTGCCAGCAGCTTTTACCGGGTTTCACGTGGCGAGCAGTACTTC.

CDR3 amino acids: CASSYRQGEAFF. The CDR3, as DNA: TGTGCCAGCAGCTACAGACAGGGCGAAGCTTTCTTT. The chain carries TRBV3-1 and TRBJ1-1; TRBD1 matches 7 bases. CDR3 length: 12 amino acids. CDR1 and CDR2 from the germline V gene are LGHDT and YNNKEL (reference sequence). The V and J ends lost 5 bases and 8 bases, in that order; junction bases with no gene match: 5.

This clonotype appeared many times. The rearrangement links TRBV7-2 to TRBJ2-4; a possible D gene is TRBD1 (5 bases). CDR1 and CDR2 from the germline V gene are SGHTA and FQGNSA. The ends were cut back, 4 bases at V and 0 bases at J, with 16 bases in the middle. CDR3 size: 17 residues. The CDR3 loop reads CASSSPKGILAKNIQYF. The CDR3 region has the DNA TGTGCCAGCAGCTCCCCCAAGGGGATCCTAGCCAAAAACATTCAGTACTTC.

In its sample, this clonotype was seen a few times. The chain links TRBV7-2 to TRBJ2-2, with D perhaps TRBD2 (5 bases). Germline V gene lookup returns CDR1 SGHTA and CDR2 FQGNSA. The CDR3 runs 12 residues. Deletions cut 1 base from V and 11 bases from J, with 8 bases between. CDR3 in amino acids: CASSLDRGELFF. The CDR3 DNA reads TGTGCCAGCAGCTTAGACCGGGGAGAGCTGTTTTTT.

V is TRBV28 and J is TRBJ2-7, with D perhaps matching TRBD2 (6 bases). This CDR3 is 16 amino acids long. The ends were cut back, 1 base at V and 4 bases at J, with 17 bases in the middle. Germline lookup yields CDR1 MDHEN and CDR2 SYDVKM. CDR3 loop: CASSLLGGGVGYEQYF. CDR3 nucleotides: TGTGCCAGCAGTTTATTGGGTGGAGGGGTAGGATACGAGCAGTACTTC.

The sample holds a few counts of this clonotype. The gene calls are TRBV30 and TRBJ2-3; D perhaps matches TRBD2 (7 bases). There are 19 residues in the CDR3. V was pared by 3 bases and J by 1 base, with 26 bases between. Germline V CDR1 and CDR2: GTSNPN, SVGIG (reference sequence). The chain's CDR3 is CAWSDRRTTSRRGTDTQYF. CDR3 DNA sequence: TGTGCCTGGAGCGACAGGAGAACGACTAGCAGGAGAGGCACAGATACGCAGTATTTT.

The chain is built from TRBV5-1 and TRBJ1-2, with D hard to call. Germline V CDR1 and CDR2: SGHRS, YFSETQ. V lost 1 base, J lost 5 bases, and 12 bases lay in between. This CDR3 contains 14 residues. The CDR3 here is CASSLTVNGYGYTF. In DNA form, the CDR3 reads TGCGCCAGCAGCTTGACGGTCAACGGGTATGGCTACACCTTC.

The genes are TRBV7-9 and TRBJ2-3; tentative D call: TRBD1 (6 bases). The CDR3 consists of 14 residues. The germline gives CDR1 SEHNR, CDR2 FQNEAQ (reference sequence). The V and J ends lost 5 bases and 10 bases respectively, with 19 bases between them. The CDR3: CASSMDAGAVAQYF. In DNA form, the CDR3 reads TGTGCCAGCAGCATGGACGCAGGGGCAGTTGCGCAGTATTTT.

The chain joins TRBV4-1 to TRBJ1-3; maybe TRBD1 (6 bases). The CDR3 has 17 amino acids. Germline lookup yields CDR1 MGHRA and CDR2 YSYEKL. With 2 bases removed from V and 0 bases from J, the gap between germline ends came to 14 bases. The CDR3 is CASSQHLGALSGNTIYF. In DNA, the CDR3 is TGCGCCAGCAGCCAACACCTGGGGGCACTCTCTGGAAACACCATATATTTT.

This clonotype was detected a few times. The V call is TRBV7-2, the J call TRBJ1-1, with D unclear. This CDR3 has 16 amino acids. Germline lookup yields CDR1 SGHTA and CDR2 FQGNSA. Trimming took off 5 bases at V and 0 bases at J, with 16 bases between the two ends. In nucleotides, the CDR3 is TGTGCCAGCAGCAAAGGTGGCGGATTAATGAACACTGAAGCTTTCTTT. Its translation is CASSKGGGLMNTEAFF.

This rearrangement joins TRBV6-1 to TRBJ2-1, with TRBD2 matching 9 bases. The CDR3 length is 16 residues. Germline V CDR1 and CDR2: MNHNS, SASEGT. V lost 5 bases, J lost 2 bases, and 7 bases stayed unmatched. This chain's CDR3 is CASSTLAGDPYNEQFF. For the CDR3, the DNA is TGTGCCAGCAGTACCTTAGCGGGGGATCCCTACAATGAGCAGTTCTTC.

The chain recombines TRBV20-1 with TRBJ2-3, with 7 nucleotides matching TRBD1. The J segment lost 6 bases and the V segment lost 2 bases, leaving 14 bases of the junction unmatched. The length of the CDR3 is 16 residues. CDR1 and CDR2 (germline): DFQATT, SNEGSKA (reference sequence). The chain's CDR3 is CSARSGQAYVSDTQYF. The CDR3 DNA sequence: TGCAGTGCTAGATCAGGACAGGCGTACGTGTCCGATACGCAGTATTTT.